Sequencing of this T cell receptor (beta chain) was carried out in a study of blood T cell repertoires in COVID-19. Overall study: The origin of the acute and convalescent COVID-19 samples was the United States, Italy and Spain. PBMCs, B-cell-depleted T cells, or T cells provided the cDNA or gDNA that made up the material.

The CDR3 consists of 17 residues. Between the trimmed V and J ends, which lost 1 base and 3 bases, there was a span of 13 bases. The V gene's germline CDR1 is SGHAT and CDR2 FQNNGV. Authors' data handling: How many nucleated cells were present was estimated from reference gene primer amplification. The assay was immunoSEQ multiplex PCR, and TCRdb's table has in-frame clones only and misses some. For V, J and clone size, that table is used; D and trimming come from the DNA. Among 95,000 to 100,000 clones listed, roughly 92% were seen once. The TCR originated in a man in his fifties with active COVID-19. What was sequenced was peripheral blood. The chain employs TRBV11-2 and TRBJ1-6; D ambiguous. CDR3 bases: TGTGCCAGCAGCTTAGCGGAGCAGAGAGTCTATAATTCACCCCTCCACTTT. Protein product: CASSLAEQRVYNSPLHF.